These 25 T cell receptor beta chains came from one sample sequenced in a study of blood T cell repertoires in COVID-19. Sequenced by immunoSEQ multiplex PCR; TCRdb stores in-frame clones only, minus some. The sample has approximately 190,000 clones; 65% to 85% are singletons. The sample comprised PBMCs or T cells enriched from blood (not recorded which). The receptors stem from a man aged 40-55 years who had recovered from COVID-19.

The chain recombines TRBV28 with TRBJ1-2; possible D gene TRBD1, 5 bases. The germline CDR1 and CDR2 sequences are MDHEN and SYDVKM. V lost 8 bases and J 4 bases, leaving 14 bases between the germline ends. The CDR3 length is 13 residues. CDR3 DNA: TGTGCCAGCGGGGCCTTTAAATCCTATGGCTACACCTTC. Residues: CASGAFKSYGYTF.

A few counts support this clone. V gene TRBV2 combines with J gene TRBJ1-5, with 9 bases identical to TRBD1. The ends lost 4 bases at V and 5 bases at J; junction bases unmatched: 3. This CDR3 is 14 amino acids long. Germline-derived CDR1 and CDR2 are SNHLY and FYNNEI. The CDR3 DNA sequence: TGTGCCAGCAGTGCGGGACAGGGACATCAGCCCCAGCATTTT. Its protein product is CASSAGQGHQPQHF.

This chain links TRBV1 with TRBJ1-2; the D call of TRBD1 is as the table states it, not checked on the DNA. TRBV1 is a pseudogene locus. The CDR3 sequence is 13 residues long. This CDR3 reads CTSSRMGDYGYTF. In DNA form, the CDR3 reads TGCACCAGCAGCCGGATGGGCGACTATGGCTACACCTTC.

The V and J genes are TRBV6-2 or TRBV6-3 and TRBJ1-2; perhaps TRBD1 as D (5 bases). The CDR3 has 16 residues. The germline CDR1 and CDR2 sequences are MNHEY and SVGEGT. Trimming took 6 bases from V and 4 from J, leaving 21 bases between them. CDR3 in DNA: TGTGCCAGCAGCCCTATTTCACGGGGACTGGGCTATGGCTACACCTTC. It codes for CASSPISRGLGYGYTF.

V is TRBV24-1 and J is TRBJ1-2; TRBD1 might be the D (6 bases). The germline V and J ends were trimmed by 3 bases and 4 bases, with 8 bases remaining between them. Per the germline V gene, CDR1 is KGHDR and CDR2 is SFDVKD. This CDR3 has 13 amino acids. The CDR3 region is CATSDPQGYGYTF. The CDR3 coding sequence is TGTGCCACCAGTGATCCACAGGGCTATGGCTACACCTTC.

The chain recombines TRBV7-9 with TRBJ1-1, with unresolved D. This CDR3 is 14 amino acids long. Trimming pared 1 base from V and 1 base from J, leaving 7 bases between. Germline assignment: CDR1 SEHNR and CDR2 FQNEAQ (reference sequence). In nucleotides, the CDR3 is TGTGCCAGCAGCTTAGGGGCCCCGAACACTGAAGCTTTCTTT. Encoded protein: CASSLGAPNTEAFF.

V is TRBV19 and J is TRBJ1-2, with TRBD1 as a possible D gene (6 bases). Trimming pared 4 bases from V and 3 bases from J, leaving 6 bases between. Germline-derived CDR1 and CDR2 are LNHDA and SQIVND (reference sequence). This CDR3 is 12 amino acids long. The CDR3 spells CASSNRDYGYTF. CDR3 DNA sequence: TGTGCCAGTAGTAACAGGGACTATGGCTACACCTTC.

V is TRBV28 and J is TRBJ2-2, with D maybe TRBD1 (5 bases). The CDR3 loop spans 15 amino acids. The V gene's germline CDR1 is MDHEN and CDR2 SYDVKM. Trimming took 2 bases from V and 6 from J, leaving 13 bases between them. CDR3 region: CASSLDQRGSGELFF. The CDR3, as DNA: TGTGCCAGCAGTTTAGACCAAAGGGGATCCGGGGAGCTGTTTTTT.

The gene calls are TRBV5-1 and TRBJ2-2, with D possibly being TRBD1 (5 bases). The V end lost 2 bases, the J end lost 0 bases, and 14 bases lay between the germline ends. The CDR3 runs to 17 residues. The germline gives CDR1 SGHRS, CDR2 YFSETQ. CDR3 residues: CASSFAGIEPNTGELFF. The CDR3 nucleotides read TGCGCCAGCAGCTTTGCAGGGATCGAACCGAACACCGGGGAGCTGTTTTTT.

The DNA for the CDR3 is TGTGCCAGTAGTATCCGACAGCGCAATCAGCCCCAGCATTTT. Translation: CASSIRQRNQPQHF. This chain connects TRBV19 to TRBJ1-5; D is perhaps TRBD1 (5 bases). Germline V gene lookup returns CDR1 LNHDA and CDR2 SQIVND (reference sequence). V shed 3 bases and J shed 2 bases, with 8 bases lying between them. The CDR3 length is 14 residues.

V is TRBV2 and J is TRBJ2-7, with TRBD1 identical over 11 bases. Germline V gene lookup returns CDR1 SNHLY and CDR2 FYNNEI. This CDR3 spans 15 amino acids. Trimming removed 2 bases from V and 3 bases from J; junction bases left unmatched: 3. CDR3 in DNA: TGTGCCAGCAGTGAACCCGGGACAGGGGGCTACGAGCAGTACTTC. It translates to CASSEPGTGGYEQYF.

The rearrangement joins TRBV4-2 to TRBJ1-6; a possible D gene is TRBD1 (5 bases). CDR1 and CDR2 from the germline V gene are LGHNA and YNFKEQ. V gave up 2 bases and J gave up 5 bases, with 13 bases separating them. The CDR3 is 16 amino acids. CDR3 nucleotides: TGTGCCAGCAGCCAAAAGTTTGACAGCAATAATTCACCCCTCCACTTT. Residues: CASSQKFDSNNSPLHF.

The chain is built from TRBV5-4 and TRBJ2-7, with 8 bases fitting TRBD2. The CDR3 contains 15 residues. V was clipped by 4 bases and J by 6 bases; unmatched bases: 12. Looked up from germline, CDR1 is SGHNT and CDR2 is YYREEE (reference sequence). The CDR3 sequence is CASSPTAAGGGEQYF. The CDR3 DNA reads TGTGCCAGCAGCCCCACAGCGGCCGGGGGGGGCGAGCAGTACTTC.

The genes are TRBV5-6 and TRBJ1-1; D unclear. The CDR3 runs 13 residues. Germline lookup yields CDR1 SGHDT and CDR2 YYEEEE. The V and J ends lost 3 bases and 1 base respectively, with 7 bases between them. This chain's CDR3 is CASSYSQNTEAFF. CDR3 coding DNA: TGTGCCAGCAGCTACAGCCAGAACACTGAAGCTTTCTTT.

The chain is built from TRBV27 and TRBJ2-1, with TRBD2 matching 8 bases. The germline V gene encodes CDR1 MNHEY and CDR2 SMNVEV (reference sequence). J was trimmed by 9 bases and V by 5 bases; bases with no gene match: 12. The CDR3 is made up of 15 amino acids. CDR3 region: CASSPLSGGLGEQFF. In DNA, the CDR3 is TGTGCCAGCAGTCCGCTTTCGGGGGGGCTGGGTGAGCAGTTCTTC.

The chain carries TRBV6-2 or TRBV6-3 and TRBJ1-1, with a weak D call TRBD1 (6 bases). Germline CDR1 is MNHEY and CDR2 is SVGEGT. Trimming pared 4 bases from V and 1 base from J, leaving 13 bases between. The CDR3 sequence is 15 residues long. CDR3 amino acids: CASSSPGQPNTEAFF. The CDR3 nucleotides read TGTGCCAGCAGTTCCCCAGGACAGCCGAACACTGAAGCTTTCTTT.

The CDR3 coding sequence is TGTGCCAGCAGTGCGAGGGGGCGGGCTAACTATGGCTACACCTTC. Translated: CASSARGRANYGYTF. The chain couples TRBV6-4 to TRBJ1-2; 7 nucleotides align to TRBD1. Per germline, CDR1 MRHNA and CDR2 SNTAGT. Unmatched junction bases numbered 5, after V lost 4 bases and J lost 0 bases. The CDR3 has 15 amino acids.

The chain recombines TRBV7-9 with TRBJ2-3; possibly TRBD2 for D (5 bases). This CDR3 is 15 amino acids long. CDR1 is SEHNR, CDR2 FQNEAQ, per germline (reference sequence). Trimming removed 8 bases at V and 0 bases at J, with 15 bases between. CDR3 bases: TGTGCCAGCTCCAAGCGGACTGGGAGCACAGATACGCAGTATTTT. The encoded protein is CASSKRTGSTDTQYF.

This clone was seen once. The chain recombines TRBV10-3 with TRBJ1-6; tentatively, D is TRBD1 (6 bases). V was clipped by 2 bases and J by 8 bases, with 13 bases between them. Per the germline V gene, CDR1 is ENHRY and CDR2 is SYGVKD. The CDR3 covers 15 residues. The CDR3 nucleotides read TGTGCCATCAGTGAGAAAACAGGGCTGCATTCACCCCTCCACTTT. It encodes CAISEKTGLHSPLHF.

The chain recombines TRBV13 with TRBJ1-1; D may be TRBD1 (5 bases). Per germline, CDR1 PRHDT and CDR2 FYEKMQ (reference sequence). This CDR3 spans 16 amino acids. V shed 3 bases and J shed 4 bases, with 18 bases lying between them. CDR3 DNA: TGTGCCAGCAGCTTTGGAGTCATGGCAGGGCGCACTGAAGCTTTCTTT. It specifies CASSFGVMAGRTEAFF.

The CDR3 here is CASSLGHAGGPGTDTQYF. The CDR3 nucleotides are TGTGCCAGCAGCTTAGGCCATGCGGGGGGGCCGGGCACAGATACGCAGTATTTT. V gene TRBV13 combines with J gene TRBJ2-3, with TRBD2 matching 9 bases. V shed 0 bases, J shed 1 base, and the junction held 8 bases outside the gene matches. In germline, CDR1 is PRHDT, CDR2 FYEKMQ (reference sequence). The CDR3 consists of 18 residues.

V usage is TRBV10-3 and J usage is TRBJ2-2, with TRBD1 matching 7 bases. V shed 6 bases, J shed 6 bases, and the junction held 13 bases outside the gene matches. The CDR3 sequence is 16 residues long. Germline assignment: CDR1 ENHRY and CDR2 SYGVKD. CDR3 nucleotides: TGTGCCATCAGGCGACAGGGCGTTCTACGGCCCGGGGAGCTGTTTTTT. Translated: CAIRRQGVLRPGELFF.

In DNA, the CDR3 is TGTGCCAGCAGCCACCGCGGGGGCCAAGAGACCCAGTACTTC. Translated: CASSHRGGQETQYF. The rearrangement joins TRBV3-1 (or the pseudogene TRBV3-2) to TRBJ2-5; 7 nucleotides match TRBD2. Germline V gene data show CDR1 as LGHDT and CDR2 as YNNKEL (reference sequence). The J segment lost 1 base and the V segment lost 3 bases, leaving 2 bases of the junction unmatched. This CDR3 has 14 residues.

The CDR3 bases are TGCAGCGTAGTCGGAGCCAGAGGTGGCTACACCTTC. It specifies CSVVGARGGYTF. The V and J genes are TRBV29-1 and TRBJ1-2; D is ambiguous. Trimming cost V 6 bases and J 7 bases, with 15 bases left between them. Germline assignment: CDR1 SQVTM and CDR2 ANQGSEA. The CDR3 spans 12 residues.

V usage is TRBV12-3 or TRBV12-4 and J usage is TRBJ2-3; no clear D gene. This CDR3 has 13 residues. V shed 7 bases and J shed 2 bases, with 10 bases lying between them. This chain's CDR3 is CASIDSNTDTQYF. The CDR3 DNA reads as TGTGCCAGCATCGACTCCAACACAGATACGCAGTATTTT.